This TCR beta chain was profiled in a study of blood T cell repertoires in COVID-19. At the level of the study: From T cells, B-cell-depleted T cells, or PBMCs came the material, which was cDNA or gDNA.

In germline, CDR1 is SGHTA, CDR2 FQGTGA. The CDR3 is 13 amino acids. Between the trimmed V and J ends, which lost 5 bases and 7 bases, there was a span of 11 bases. Clones were read by immunoSEQ multiplex PCR, and TCRdb kept only the in-frame ones, dropping some. Of around 220,000 clones listed, less than 90% are singletons. The chain has TRBV7-3 and TRBJ2-2; D is perhaps TRBD1 (6 bases). This clonotype originated in a woman between 45 and 60 years old with acute or convalescent COVID-19. The material sequenced was peripheral blood. The CDR3: CASSPGDVGELFF. DNA for the CDR3: TGTGCCAGCAGCCCAGGGGACGTCGGGGAGCTGTTTTTT.